This T cell receptor (beta chain) was profiled in a study of T cell repertoires in cytomegalovirus infection. Study context: Indications came from public TCR beta signatures; they pointed to CMV infection and to a matching HLA type.

Study conclusions and caveats: HLA-C-restricted TCR beta clonotypes specific for CMV led the ex vivo response. Accumulated public TCR beta family frequency recognized individuals carrying CMV together with the relevant HLA.

Concerning this clonotype: As yet, its antigen is unknown. A read error may explain this, as a much larger clone is one base away.

MiXCR was run by TCRdb on the reads, yielding one entry per CDR3 protein. The repertoire holds some 680,000 distinct CDR3 sequences, with 35% to 40% as singletons. The TCR was taken from a human donor in good health (CMV status not recorded). Some clones in this sample may be carry-over from other donors' samples. The sequenced sample consisted of PBMCs.

CDR3: CASSFNGQPDTQYF. The CDR3 DNA sequence: TGTGCCAGCAGCTTCAACGGACAGCCAGATACGCAGTATTTT. V usage is TRBV28 and J usage is TRBJ2-3; D is possibly TRBD1 (6 bases). V shed 6 bases and J shed 4 bases, with 14 bases lying between them. The CDR3 is 14 amino acids. Germline V gene data show CDR1 as MDHEN and CDR2 as SYDVKM.